Given below is one T cell receptor (beta chain) in context. Antigen specificity is unknown. Repertoires were generated with immunoSEQ multiplex PCR, while TCRdb's copy carries only in-frame clones and drops some. Here the sample spans 15,000 or so clones, 55% to 75% being singletons. The sample's treatment: treatment-naive control, cytoreductive nephrectomy. There are 13 residues in the CDR3. Germline CDR1 reads SGHVS; CDR2 reads FNYEAQ. Deletions cut 2 bases from V and 2 bases from J, with 6 bases between. This entry belongs to a study of radiation and T cells in renal cell carcinoma. Findings of the study overall: Dominant CDR3 motifs occupied more repertoire in irradiated than control tumors. Sampling covered only roughly 0.91 g of each tumor.

Sequencing was performed on tumor tissue, taken from a patient whose treatment was nephrectomy without radiotherapy. V and J are TRBV7-6 and TRBJ2-5, with D uncertain. This TCR derives from a middle-aged man with renal cell carcinoma. Here the CDR3 reads CASSLQEQETQYF. CDR3 DNA sequence: TGTGCCAGCAGCTTACAAGAACAAGAGACCCAGTACTTC.